Below, 5 T cell receptor beta chains from the same sample are listed, as sequenced in a study of blood T cell repertoires in COVID-19. Using immunoSEQ multiplex PCR, the repertoire was profiled, and TCRdb retains in-frame clones only, with some absent. The repertoire holds approximately 230,000 clones, with just over 85% as singletons. Sequencing was done on a sample of PBMCs or T cells enriched from blood (not recorded which). These receptors originate from a middle-aged man who had recovered from COVID-19.

The gene calls are TRBV19 and TRBJ2-2; D is ambiguous. Deletions cut 4 bases from V and 4 bases from J, with 10 bases between. Germline loops: CDR1 LNHDA, CDR2 SQIVND (reference sequence). The CDR3 has 14 amino acids. DNA for the CDR3: TGTGCCAGTAGTACCCAGGTTAGCACCGGGGAGCTGTTTTTT. Protein product: CASSTQVSTGELFF.

The chain has TRBV7-3 and TRBJ2-7; a weak D match, TRBD2 (6 bases). Trimming took off 2 bases at V and 2 bases at J, with 10 bases between the two ends. Germline V lookup: CDR1 SGHTA, CDR2 FQGTGA. This CDR3 is 14 amino acids long. The CDR3 is CASSLAGGPYEQYF. DNA for the CDR3: TGTGCCAGCAGCTTAGCCGGGGGTCCCTACGAGCAGTACTTC.

This chain joins TRBV5-6 and TRBJ1-6; D may be TRBD1 (5 bases). This CDR3 region has 14 residues. Germline V CDR1 and CDR2: SGHDT, YYEEEE. V lost 5 bases, J lost 9 bases, and 15 bases lay in between. The DNA of the CDR3 is TGTGCCAGCAGTCCTACCGGGGGTTCTTCACCCCTCCACTTT. Translating it yields CASSPTGGSSPLHF.

The V call is TRBV15, the J call TRBJ2-1; TRBD1 matches 8 bases. After removal of 3 bases from V and 7 bases from J, the junction contained 2 bases not matched to a gene. Germline CDR1 and CDR2: LNHNV and YYDKDF (reference sequence). This CDR3 comprises 13 residues. This chain's CDR3 is CATSRDRVNEQFF. The CDR3 nucleotides are TGTGCCACCAGCAGGGACAGGGTAAATGAGCAGTTCTTC.

The chain is built from TRBV18 and TRBJ2-1; 13 bases agree with TRBD2. Unmatched junction bases numbered 10, after V lost 1 base and J lost 4 bases. Per germline, CDR1 KGHSH and CDR2 LQKENI. CDR3 length: 19 residues. The CDR3 here is CASSPLLLAGGIGYNEQFF. CDR3 sequence (DNA): TGTGCCAGCTCACCACTTCTACTAGCGGGAGGGATCGGGTACAATGAGCAGTTCTTC. The full variable domain, rest sourced from reference TRBV18 and TRBJ2-1, is NAGVMQNPRHLVRRRGQEARLRCSPMKGHSHVYWYRQLPEEGLKFMVYLQKENIIDESGMPKERFSAEFPKEGPSILRIQQVVRGDSAAYFCASSPLLLAGGIGYNEQFFGPGTRLTVL.